The present T cell receptor (beta chain) was sequenced within a study of blood T cell repertoires in COVID-19 (dated by TCRdb to the early 2020s). Regarding the research as a whole: Collaborator samples came from the United States, Italy and Spain and covered acute and convalescent phases of COVID-19. The material from the prospective study consisted of cDNA or gDNA derived from T cells, B-cell-depleted T cells, or PBMCs. Samples came from the ongoing ImmuneRACE study (first 160 participants) plus 1,254 subjects from 6 global collaborators. The dataset comprised deeply sampled blood TCRbeta repertoires from subjects exposed to, actively infected with, or recovered from COVID-19. The repertoires were made available in a free public database intended to serve as a resource for research on the immune response to SARS-CoV-2. Where available, HLA class I and class II types were obtained from metadata supplied by the sample provider rather than from assay-based typing. A de-identified subject ID, COVID-19 status, age in years and sex were almost always included in the sample metadata. Paper-wide results and their limitations: The amount of clinical and demographic metadata varied by source and participant and was provided uncurated.

In the prospective study, participants were roughly 18 to 100 years old, resided in about two dozen geographic areas of the United States, and were enrolled through a virtual design. Cohort assignment in the prospective study relied on participant-reported clinical history from a screening survey and a study questionnaire. In the prospective study, whole blood, serum and a nasopharyngeal or oropharyngeal swab were collected from each participant by mobile phlebotomists. Prospective study participants could optionally give additional blood draws and questionnaires over an approximately two-month period. Prospective study blood samples were shipped either frozen or at room temperature before DNA extraction. TCRbeta CDR3 regions were amplified from genomic DNA by means of the immunoSEQ Assay, a bias-controlled multiplex PCR. The study's processing was this. The number of nucleated cells in each sample was estimated from the amplification of reference gene primers within the assay. Sequence reads were collapsed and filtered to measure the absolute abundance of every unique TCRbeta CDR3 rearrangement. Productive Simpson clonality was computed per sample as the square root of Simpson's diversity index over productive rearrangements. TCRdb obtained this table from immuneACCESS and retained in-frame rearrangements with V and J assigned. These tables miss some clones; where compared with another copy, unresolved V genes account for less than half of the shortfall, and the remainder is unexplained. The DNA gave D and trimming, while V, J and clone size come from that table. The sample table records roughly 180,000 clones; approximately 81% of these occur just once. Roughly 6% of the sample is held by the ten biggest clonotypes.

Including the terminal cysteine and phenylalanine, the CDR3 comprises 15 residues. Here the CDR3 DNA is all that survives: 45 bases in frame from base 1. The germline ends are 12 bases apart after V is trimmed by 2 bases and J by 5 bases. CDR1 SNHLY and CDR2 FYNNEI are derived from the germline V gene. Concerning this clone: Its antigen target is currently unknown. Base qualities are not recorded, but no much larger clone differs from it by a single base.

Sequencing was done on a sample of PBMCs or T cells enriched from blood (not recorded which). The rearrangement joined TRBV2 to TRBJ2-2; no D segment can be confidently identified. The TCR was taken from a woman aged 40 to 49 with acute COVID-19. The CDR3: CASSETRSGTGELFF. The DNA sequence is as follows: TGTGCCAGCAGTGAAACCCGGTCCGGGACCGGGGAGCTGTTTTTT.